The present T cell receptor (beta chain) was sequenced within a study of T cells after yellow fever vaccination. Study-level points and caveats: At around 96% for CD4 and almost 90% for CD8, most primary-vaccination clones showed up again after the booster.

CDR3 length equals 17 residues. TCRdb passed the 5' RACE reads through MiXCR, listing each CDR3 protein once. Among over 200,000 distinct CDR3 sequences listed, about 7% were seen once. This clonotype was seen a handful of times. What it binds is not known. The sequence was obtained from a man aged 30 to 39 who received the YFV17D yellow fever vaccine. The starting material was CD4+ T cells sorted from PBMCs, obtained on the day of the yellow fever booster vaccination. The V gene is TRBV21-1, the J gene TRBJ2-1; the D call TRBD1 from the table was never checked on the DNA. TRBV21-1 has pseudogene status. CDR3 DNA sequence: TGTGCCAGCAGCAAGGCGCCGACCGGGGCCGGGGACAATGAGCAGTTCTTC. Its protein product is CASSKAPTGAGDNEQFF.